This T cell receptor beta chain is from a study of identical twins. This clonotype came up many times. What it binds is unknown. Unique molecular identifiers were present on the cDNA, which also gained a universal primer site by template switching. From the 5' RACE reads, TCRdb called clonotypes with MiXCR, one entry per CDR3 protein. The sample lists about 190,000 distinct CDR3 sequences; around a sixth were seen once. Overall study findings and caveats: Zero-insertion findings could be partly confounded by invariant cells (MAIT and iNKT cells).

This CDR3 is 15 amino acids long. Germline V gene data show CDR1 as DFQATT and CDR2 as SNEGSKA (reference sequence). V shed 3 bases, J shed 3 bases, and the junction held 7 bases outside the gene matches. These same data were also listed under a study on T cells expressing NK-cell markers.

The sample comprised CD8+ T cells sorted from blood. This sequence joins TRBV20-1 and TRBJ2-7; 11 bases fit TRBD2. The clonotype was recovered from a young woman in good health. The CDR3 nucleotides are TGCAGTGCTAGGCCCTCAACTAGCGGGAGCTACGAGCAGTACTTC. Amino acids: CSARPSTSGSYEQYF.